This paragraph covers one T cell receptor beta chain sequence. The CDR3 consists of 20 residues. This specimen comes from a study of beta chain features in type 1 diabetes. The whole isolated RNA underwent reverse transcription, so sequencing captured expressed TCRB transcripts. Data came from immunoSEQ multiplex PCR; TCRdb stores just in-frame clones and leaves some out. The sample lists under 900,000 clones, around a sixth occurring once. This chain links TRBV12-2 with TRBJ2-1; the table's D call, TRBD2, was not checked against the DNA. TRBV12-2 represents a pseudogene. The sequencing input was naive CD4+ T cells from blood. This TCR was recovered from a woman younger than 30 in good health. CDR3 in DNA: TGTGCAAGTCGCTTAGTGCCACTAGCGGGACTAGAAAGCTCCTACAATGAGCAGTTCTTC. Its translation: CASRLVPLAGLESSYNEQFF.